These 13 T cell receptor beta chains originate from one sample sequenced in a study of identical twins. TCRdb recomputed calls from the 5' RACE reads with MiXCR, one row per CDR3 protein. The sample lists 500,000 or so distinct CDR3 sequences, about 14% seen once, with around 0.57% in the top ten. The sample also formed part of further work on yellow fever vaccine responses in identical twins.

What was sequenced was CD4+ T cells sorted from blood. These receptor sequences come from a young woman in good health.

For the CDR3, the DNA is TGTGCCAGCAGCGCTGGGACTAGCCCCACCAATGAGCAGTTCTTC. Its protein product is CASSAGTSPTNEQFF. The V call is TRBV9, the J call TRBJ2-1; 9 nucleotides align to TRBD2. Germline CDR1 reads SGDLS; CDR2 reads YYNGEE. This CDR3 is built from 15 residues. Trimming took 3 bases from V and 6 from J; bases not matched to a gene: 7. The whole variable domain, filled in from reference TRBV9 and TRBJ2-1, reads DSGVTQTPKHLITATGQRVTLRCSPRSGDLSVYWYQQSLDQGLQFLIQYYNGEERAKGNILERFSAQQFPDLHSELNLSSLELGDSALYFCASSAGTSPTNEQFFGPGTRLTVL.

This clonotype was found a few times. The rearrangement joins TRBV14 to TRBJ2-3, with D perhaps TRBD2 (5 bases). Trimming pared 0 bases from V and 6 bases from J, leaving 10 bases between. The germline CDR1 and CDR2 sequences are SGHDN and FVKESK. The CDR3 contains 14 residues. The CDR3 nucleotides read TGTGCCAGCAGCCAAGAGAGGGTTCGGGATACGCAGTATTTT. Encoded protein: CASSQERVRDTQYF. The full variable domain, completed using reference TRBV14 and TRBJ2-3, is EAGVTQFPSHSVIEKGQTVTLRCDPISGHDNLYWYRRVMGKEIKFLLHFVKESKQDESGMPNNRFLAERTGGTYSTLKVQPAELEDSGVYFCASSQERVRDTQYFGPGTRLTVL.

The rearrangement joins TRBV7-2 to TRBJ2-3, with TRBD2 matching 9 bases. Germline V gene data show CDR1 as SGHTA and CDR2 as FQGNSA. The CDR3 runs 17 residues. J was trimmed by 0 bases and V by 4 bases; bases with no gene match: 8. The CDR3 bases are TGTGCCAGCAGCTACGTAGCGGGGGCCGATAGCACAGATACGCAGTATTTT. Translating it yields CASSYVAGADSTDTQYF.

The rearrangement joins TRBV2 to TRBJ2-1, with 8 bases lining up with TRBD2. J lost 4 bases, V lost 1 base, and 3 bases had no gene match. Looked up from germline, CDR1 is SNHLY and CDR2 is FYNNEI. The CDR3 totals 15 residues. The CDR3 region is CASSEVRGEYNEQFF. CDR3 nucleotides: TGTGCCAGCAGTGAAGTGCGGGGGGAATACAATGAGCAGTTCTTC.

This chain connects TRBV9 to TRBJ2-3; no reliable D call. The CDR3 runs to 14 residues. V dropped 0 bases and J dropped 0 bases, with 5 bases sitting between them. Germline V gene data show CDR1 as SGDLS and CDR2 as YYNGEE. CDR3 in DNA: TGTGCCAGCAGCGTAGCTGCTAGCACAGATACGCAGTATTTT. Translation gives CASSVAASTDTQYF.

CDR3 DNA sequence: TGCAGCGTTGAAGCGGATGAGCAGTTCTTC. Translating it yields CSVEADEQFF. The chain uses TRBV29-1 and TRBJ2-1; unclear D gene. From germline, CDR1 is SQVTM and CDR2 ANQGSEA. The CDR3 spans 10 residues. The V and J ends lost 1 base and 8 bases respectively, with 3 bases between them.

This clonotype turned up a few times. V is TRBV27 and J is TRBJ2-7; possibly TRBD1 for D (5 bases). Between the trimmed V and J ends, which lost 5 bases and 0 bases, there was a span of 14 bases. Germline CDR1 MNHEY, CDR2 SMNVEV (reference sequence). This CDR3 region has 15 residues. The CDR3 sequence is CASSLRTPSSYEQYF. The CDR3 region has the DNA TGTGCCAGCAGTCTTCGGACACCGAGCTCCTACGAGCAGTACTTC.

This clonotype was seen a few times. V and J are TRBV5-1 and TRBJ2-3, with unresolved D. Germline CDR1 and CDR2: SGHRS and YFSETQ. The CDR3 consists of 14 residues. The V and J ends lost 4 bases and 0 bases respectively, with 9 bases between them. This chain's CDR3 is CASSTPLSTDTQYF. Here the CDR3 DNA reads TGCGCCAGCAGCACTCCCCTTAGCACAGATACGCAGTATTTT.

This clonotype occurred a few times. The chain joins TRBV4-2 to TRBJ2-3, with D maybe TRBD2 (5 bases). Germline V CDR1 and CDR2: LGHNA, YNFKEQ. The CDR3 runs 14 residues. Trimming removed 1 base from V and 8 bases from J, with 13 bases in between. CDR3 amino acids: CASSQGSRAGTQYF. In DNA form, the CDR3 reads TGTGCCAGCAGCCAAGGATCCCGGGCGGGTACGCAGTATTTT.

This clonotype occurred many times. This rearrangement joins TRBV3-1 to TRBJ2-3, with a tentative D call TRBD2 (7 bases). The CDR3 has 14 amino acids. Germline V gene sequence: CDR1 LGHDT, CDR2 YNNKEL (reference sequence). Deletions cut 5 bases from V and 6 bases from J, with 15 bases between. CDR3 sequence: CASSGGASLDTQYF. The DNA for the CDR3 is TGTGCCAGCAGCGGGGGGGCTAGCTTGGATACGCAGTATTTT.

The count of this clonotype is one. The chain couples TRBV30 to TRBJ2-5, with 7 bases fitting TRBD1. The CDR3 spans 16 residues. Germline CDR1 is GTSNPN and CDR2 is SVGIG (reference sequence). Trimming removed 8 bases from V and 1 base from J; junction bases left unmatched: 16. The CDR3 DNA is TGTGCCGGACAGGTGGGCCAGGGATACATCCAAGAGACCCAGTACTTC. Amino acids: CAGQVGQGYIQETQYF.

The V call is TRBV24-1, the J call TRBJ2-7; D gene uncertain. Trimming took 4 bases from V and 0 from J, leaving 6 bases between them. The CDR3 has 13 amino acids. The V gene's germline CDR1 is KGHDR and CDR2 SFDVKD. CDR3 protein: CATSDRFSYEQYF. The CDR3 DNA reads TGTGCCACCAGTGACAGGTTCTCCTACGAGCAGTACTTC.

With respect to this clonotype: The junction departs from the called germline gene at one end, perhaps through a read error. The chain joins TRBV5-1 to TRBJ2-5; D assignment may be TRBD1 or TRBD2 (5 bases each). Germline lookup yields CDR1 SGHRS and CDR2 YFSETQ. There are 18 residues in the CDR3. CDR3 nucleotide sequence: TGCGCCAGCAGCCGGTACAGGAACTACGAGGGGAACCACGAGACCCAGTACTTC. It specifies CASSRYRNYEGNHETQYF.